Detailed here is one TCR beta chain. Using RNA template, CDR3s of TCR alpha and beta were amplified with iRepertoire arm-PCR. MiXCR, applied by TCRdb to the multiplex PCR reads, yields one record per CDR3 protein. The sample has approximately 190,000 distinct CDR3 sequences, about 31% seen once. The sample comes from a study of glioma-infiltrating T cells. Germline CDR1 and CDR2: MGHRA and YSYEKL. Trimming removed 0 bases from V and 0 bases from J, with 9 bases in between. The CDR3 is made up of 17 amino acids. This chain joins TRBV4-1 and TRBJ2-6; D unresolved. Sequencing was done on a sample of glioma tissue, nonneoplastic brain tissue, or PBMCs (not recorded which). The TCR comes from a human donor with low-grade glioma or glioblastoma, undergoing nonglioma brain surgery, or in good health (not recorded which). CDR3 bases: TGCGCCAGCAGCCAAGAACATAAGACCTCTGGGGCCAACGTCCTGACTTTC. It translates to CASSQEHKTSGANVLTF.